In this sample, the clone carrying this TCR beta chain turned up once. The sample originates from a study of cytomegalovirus exposure and HLA in healthy donors. Researchers ran the PCR with 60 Vbeta and 13 Jbeta primers. Here immunoSEQ multiplex PCR was the method, and the copy in TCRdb shows in-frame clones only, minus some. The sample records roughly 190,000 clones, 79% being singletons. This sequence was found in a woman aged 45-65 years in good health and CMV-seronegative. The sample consisted of PBMCs.

The CDR3 reads CASTTSGQGNYGYTF. CDR3 DNA: TGTGCCAGCACCACATCCGGACAGGGGAACTATGGCTACACCTTC. The chain links TRBV28 to TRBJ1-2; 9 bases map to TRBD1. Germline CDR1 is MDHEN and CDR2 is SYDVKM. V shed 7 bases, J shed 2 bases, and the junction held 8 bases outside the gene matches. The length of the CDR3 is 15 residues.